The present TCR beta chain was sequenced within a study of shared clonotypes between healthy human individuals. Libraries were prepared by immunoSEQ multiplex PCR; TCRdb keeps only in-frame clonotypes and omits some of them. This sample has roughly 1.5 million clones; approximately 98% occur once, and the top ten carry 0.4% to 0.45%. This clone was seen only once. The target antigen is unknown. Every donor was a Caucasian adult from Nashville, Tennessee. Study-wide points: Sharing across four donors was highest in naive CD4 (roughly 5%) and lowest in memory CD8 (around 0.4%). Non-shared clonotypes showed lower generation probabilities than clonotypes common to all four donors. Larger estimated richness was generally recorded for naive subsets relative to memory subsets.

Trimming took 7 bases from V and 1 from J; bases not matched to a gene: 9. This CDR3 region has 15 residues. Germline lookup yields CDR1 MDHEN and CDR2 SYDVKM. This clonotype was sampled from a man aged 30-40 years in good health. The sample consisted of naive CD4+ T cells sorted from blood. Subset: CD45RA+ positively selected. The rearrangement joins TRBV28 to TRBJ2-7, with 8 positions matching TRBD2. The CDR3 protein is CASTLTGTRSYEQYF. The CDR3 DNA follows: TGTGCCAGCACTCTGACCGGGACTAGGTCCTACGAGCAGTACTTC.